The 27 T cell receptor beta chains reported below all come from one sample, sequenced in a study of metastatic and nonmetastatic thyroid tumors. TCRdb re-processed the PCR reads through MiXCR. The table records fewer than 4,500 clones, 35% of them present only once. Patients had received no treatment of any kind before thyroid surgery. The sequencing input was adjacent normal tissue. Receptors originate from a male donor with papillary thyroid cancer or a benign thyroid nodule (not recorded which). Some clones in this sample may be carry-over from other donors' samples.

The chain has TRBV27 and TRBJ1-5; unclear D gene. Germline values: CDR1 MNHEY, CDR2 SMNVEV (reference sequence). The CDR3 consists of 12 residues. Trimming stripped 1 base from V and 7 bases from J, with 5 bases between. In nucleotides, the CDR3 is TGTGCCAGCAGTTTATTGGGACAGCCCCAGCATTTT. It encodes CASSLLGQPQHF.

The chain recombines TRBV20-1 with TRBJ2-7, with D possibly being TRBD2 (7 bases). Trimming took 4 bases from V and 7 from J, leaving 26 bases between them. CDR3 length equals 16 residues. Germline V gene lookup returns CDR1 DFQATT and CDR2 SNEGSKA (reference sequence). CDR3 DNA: TGCAGTGCTACAGAGCCTCAGGGAGGGCTAAGGGGGGAGCAGTACTTC. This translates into CSATEPQGGLRGEQYF.

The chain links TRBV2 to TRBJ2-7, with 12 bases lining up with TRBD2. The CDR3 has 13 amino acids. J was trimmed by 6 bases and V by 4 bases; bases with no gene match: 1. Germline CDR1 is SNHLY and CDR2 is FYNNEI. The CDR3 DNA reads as TGTGCCAGCAGTGGACTAGCGGGAGTCGAGCAGTACTTC. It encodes CASSGLAGVEQYF.

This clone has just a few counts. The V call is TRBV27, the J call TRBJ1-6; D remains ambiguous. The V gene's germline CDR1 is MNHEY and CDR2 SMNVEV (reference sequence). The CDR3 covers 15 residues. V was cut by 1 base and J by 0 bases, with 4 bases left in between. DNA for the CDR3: TGTGCCAGCAGTTTATGGGCCTCCTATAATTCACCCCTCCACTTT. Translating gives CASSLWASYNSPLHF.

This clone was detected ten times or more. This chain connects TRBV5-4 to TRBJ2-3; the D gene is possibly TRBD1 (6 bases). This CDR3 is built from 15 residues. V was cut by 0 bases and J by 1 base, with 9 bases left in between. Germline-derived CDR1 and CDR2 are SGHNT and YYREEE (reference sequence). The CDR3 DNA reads TGTGCCAGCAGCTTGGATGGGGGCCGCACAGATACGCAGTATTTT. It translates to CASSLDGGRTDTQYF.

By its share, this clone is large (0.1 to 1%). DNA of the CDR3: TGTGCCATCAGTACCCCGGCAGGAAGTGGCTACACCTTC. This codes for CAISTPAGSGYTF. This chain connects TRBV10-3 to TRBJ1-2; the D is unclear. Germline CDR1 reads ENHRY; CDR2 reads SYGVKD. The CDR3 is 13 residues long. The V and J ends lost 5 bases and 7 bases respectively, with 14 bases between them.

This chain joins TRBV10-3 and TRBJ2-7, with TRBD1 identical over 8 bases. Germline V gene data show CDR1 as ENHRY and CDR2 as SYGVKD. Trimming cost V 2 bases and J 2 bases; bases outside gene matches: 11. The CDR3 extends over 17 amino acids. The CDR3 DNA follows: TGTGCCATCAGTGAGCCAATAAAGGGGACAGGTACCTACGAGCAGTACTTC. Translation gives CAISEPIKGTGTYEQYF.

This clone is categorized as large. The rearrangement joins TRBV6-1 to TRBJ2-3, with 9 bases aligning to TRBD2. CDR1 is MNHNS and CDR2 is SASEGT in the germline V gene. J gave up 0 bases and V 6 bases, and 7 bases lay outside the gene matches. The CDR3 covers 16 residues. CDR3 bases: TGTGCCAGCAGCCCCGGGACTAGCCTCAGCACAGATACGCAGTATTTT. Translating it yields CASSPGTSLSTDTQYF.

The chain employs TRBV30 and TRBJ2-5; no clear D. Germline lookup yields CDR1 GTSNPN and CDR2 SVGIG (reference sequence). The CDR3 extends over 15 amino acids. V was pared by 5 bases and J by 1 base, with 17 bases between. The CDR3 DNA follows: TGTGCCTGGTATGCAATAGCTGGGCCCCAAGAGACCCAGTACTTC. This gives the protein CAWYAIAGPQETQYF.

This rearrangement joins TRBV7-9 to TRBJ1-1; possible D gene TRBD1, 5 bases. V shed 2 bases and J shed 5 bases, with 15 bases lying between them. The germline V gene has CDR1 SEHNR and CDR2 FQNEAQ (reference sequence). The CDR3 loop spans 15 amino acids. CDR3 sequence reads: CASSLREAGLTEAFF. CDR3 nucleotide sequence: TGTGCCAGCAGCTTACGAGAGGCAGGGTTGACTGAAGCTTTCTTT.

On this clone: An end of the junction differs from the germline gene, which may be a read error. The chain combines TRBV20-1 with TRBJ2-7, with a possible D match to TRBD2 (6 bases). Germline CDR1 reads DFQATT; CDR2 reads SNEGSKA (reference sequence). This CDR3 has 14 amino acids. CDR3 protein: CSARFGWRDYEQYF. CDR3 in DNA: TGCAGCGCTAGATTTGGGTGGAGGGACTACGAGCAGTACTTC.

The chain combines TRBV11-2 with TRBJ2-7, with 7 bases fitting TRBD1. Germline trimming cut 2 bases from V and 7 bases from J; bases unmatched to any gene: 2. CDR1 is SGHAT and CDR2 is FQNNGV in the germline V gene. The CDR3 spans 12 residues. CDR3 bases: TGTGCCAGCAGCTTAACAGGGGCTGAGCAGTACTTC. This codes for CASSLTGAEQYF.

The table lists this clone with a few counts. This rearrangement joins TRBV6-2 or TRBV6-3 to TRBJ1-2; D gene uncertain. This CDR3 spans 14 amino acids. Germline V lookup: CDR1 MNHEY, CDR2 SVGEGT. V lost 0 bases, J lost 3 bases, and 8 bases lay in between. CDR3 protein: CASSYSRADYGYTF. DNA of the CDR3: TGTGCCAGCAGTTACTCGAGGGCGGACTATGGCTACACCTTC.

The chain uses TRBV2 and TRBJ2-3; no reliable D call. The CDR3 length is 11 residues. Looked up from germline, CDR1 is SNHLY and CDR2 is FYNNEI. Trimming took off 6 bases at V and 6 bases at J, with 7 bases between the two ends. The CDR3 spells CASRGFDTQYF. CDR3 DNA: TGTGCCAGCAGGGGTTTCGATACGCAGTATTTT.

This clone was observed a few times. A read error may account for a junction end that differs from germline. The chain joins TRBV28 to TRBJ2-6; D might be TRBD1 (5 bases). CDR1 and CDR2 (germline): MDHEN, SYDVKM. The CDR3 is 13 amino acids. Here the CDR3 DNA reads TGTGCCAGCAGCCTCTCTGGGGCCAACGCCCTGACTTTC. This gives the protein CASSLSGANALTF.

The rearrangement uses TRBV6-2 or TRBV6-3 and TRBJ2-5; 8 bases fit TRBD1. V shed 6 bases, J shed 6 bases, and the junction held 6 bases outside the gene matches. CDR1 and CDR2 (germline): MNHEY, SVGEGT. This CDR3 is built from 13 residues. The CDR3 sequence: CASSIGQGQTQYF. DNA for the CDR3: TGTGCCAGCAGCATCGGACAGGGACAGACCCAGTACTTC.

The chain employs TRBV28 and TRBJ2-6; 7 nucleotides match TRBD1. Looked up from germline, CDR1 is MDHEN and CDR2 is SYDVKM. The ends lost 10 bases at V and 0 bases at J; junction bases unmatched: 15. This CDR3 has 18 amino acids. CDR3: CANRQRDSVLSGANVLTF. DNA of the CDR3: TGTGCCAACAGACAACGGGACAGTGTTCTCTCTGGGGCCAACGTCCTGACTTTC. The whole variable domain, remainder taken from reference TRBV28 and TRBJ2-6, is DVKVTQSSRYLVKRTGEKVFLECVQDMDHENMFWYRQDPGLGLRLIYFSYDVKMKEKGDIPEGYSVSREKKERFSLILESASTNQTSMYLCANRQRDSVLSGANVLTFGAGSRLTVL.

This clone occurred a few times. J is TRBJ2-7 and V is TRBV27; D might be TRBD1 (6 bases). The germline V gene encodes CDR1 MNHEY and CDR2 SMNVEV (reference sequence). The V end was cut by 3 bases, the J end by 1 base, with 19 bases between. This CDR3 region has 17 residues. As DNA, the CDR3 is TGTGCCAGCAGTTTTTCTCATACAGGGATAGTATCCTACGAGCAGTACTTC. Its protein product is CASSFSHTGIVSYEQYF.

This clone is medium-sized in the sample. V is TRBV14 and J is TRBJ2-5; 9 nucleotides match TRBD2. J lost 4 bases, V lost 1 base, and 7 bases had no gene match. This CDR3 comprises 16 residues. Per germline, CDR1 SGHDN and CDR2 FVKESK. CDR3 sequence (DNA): TGTGCCAGCAGCCAAGCGGGACTAGCCCGGAGAGAGACCCAGTACTTC. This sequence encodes CASSQAGLARRETQYF.

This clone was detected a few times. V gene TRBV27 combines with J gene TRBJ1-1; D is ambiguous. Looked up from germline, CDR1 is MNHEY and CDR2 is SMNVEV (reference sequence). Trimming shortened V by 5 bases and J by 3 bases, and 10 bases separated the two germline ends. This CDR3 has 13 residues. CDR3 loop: CASSVGGYTEAFF. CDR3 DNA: TGTGCCAGCAGTGTAGGAGGGTACACTGAAGCTTTCTTT.

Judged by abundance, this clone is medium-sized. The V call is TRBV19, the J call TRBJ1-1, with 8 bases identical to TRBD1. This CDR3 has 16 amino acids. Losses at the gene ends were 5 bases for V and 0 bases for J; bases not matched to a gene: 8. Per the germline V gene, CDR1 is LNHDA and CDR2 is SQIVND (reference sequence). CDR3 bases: TGTGCCAGTAGTGAATCCGGGACAGGCTTGAACACTGAAGCTTTCTTT. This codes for CASSESGTGLNTEAFF.

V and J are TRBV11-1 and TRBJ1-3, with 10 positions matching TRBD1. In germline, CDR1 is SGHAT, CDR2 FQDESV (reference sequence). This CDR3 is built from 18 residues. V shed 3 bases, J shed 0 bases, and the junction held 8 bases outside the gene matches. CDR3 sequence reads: CASSLEPGQGSSGNTIYF. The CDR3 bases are TGTGCCAGCAGCTTGGAACCGGGACAGGGGAGCTCTGGAAACACCATATATTTT. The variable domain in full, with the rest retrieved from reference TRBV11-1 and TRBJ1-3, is EAEVAQSPRYKITEKSQAVAFWCDPISGHATLYWYRQILGQGPELLVQFQDESVVDDSQLPKDRFSAERLKGVDSTLKIQPAELGDSAMYLCASSLEPGQGSSGNTIYFGEGSWLTVV.

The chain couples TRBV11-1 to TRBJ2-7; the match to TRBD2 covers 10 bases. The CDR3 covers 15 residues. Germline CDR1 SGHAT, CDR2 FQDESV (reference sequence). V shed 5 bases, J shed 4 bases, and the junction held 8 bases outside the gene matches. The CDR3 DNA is TGTGCCAGCAGCCCAGCTAGCGGGAGATTGTACGAGCAGTACTTC. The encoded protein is CASSPASGRLYEQYF.

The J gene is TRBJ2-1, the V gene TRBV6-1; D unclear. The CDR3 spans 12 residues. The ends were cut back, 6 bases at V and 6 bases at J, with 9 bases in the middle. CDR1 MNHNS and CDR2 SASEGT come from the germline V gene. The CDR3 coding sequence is TGTGCCAGCAGGACCGCCGCCAATGAGCAGTTCTTC. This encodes CASRTAANEQFF.

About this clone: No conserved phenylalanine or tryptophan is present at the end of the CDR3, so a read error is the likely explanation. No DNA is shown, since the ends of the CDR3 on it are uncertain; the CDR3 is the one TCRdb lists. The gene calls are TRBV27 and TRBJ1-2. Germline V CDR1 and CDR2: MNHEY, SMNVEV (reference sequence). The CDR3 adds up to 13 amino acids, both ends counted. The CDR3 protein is CASSQAGRYGYTS.

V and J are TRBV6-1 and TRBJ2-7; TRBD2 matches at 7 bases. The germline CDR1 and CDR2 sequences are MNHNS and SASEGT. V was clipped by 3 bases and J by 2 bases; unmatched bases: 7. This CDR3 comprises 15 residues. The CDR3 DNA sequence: TGTGCCAGCAGTGAGGCGGCGGGAGCGGCCTACGAGCAGTACTTC. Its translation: CASSEAAGAAYEQYF.

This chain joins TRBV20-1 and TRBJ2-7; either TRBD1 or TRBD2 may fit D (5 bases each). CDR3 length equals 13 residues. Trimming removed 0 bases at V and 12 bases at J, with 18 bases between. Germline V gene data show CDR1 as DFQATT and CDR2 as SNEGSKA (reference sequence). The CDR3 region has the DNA TGCAGTGCTAGAGATGCTGGGGGAATTAGGCCGTACTTC. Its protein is CSARDAGGIRPYF.